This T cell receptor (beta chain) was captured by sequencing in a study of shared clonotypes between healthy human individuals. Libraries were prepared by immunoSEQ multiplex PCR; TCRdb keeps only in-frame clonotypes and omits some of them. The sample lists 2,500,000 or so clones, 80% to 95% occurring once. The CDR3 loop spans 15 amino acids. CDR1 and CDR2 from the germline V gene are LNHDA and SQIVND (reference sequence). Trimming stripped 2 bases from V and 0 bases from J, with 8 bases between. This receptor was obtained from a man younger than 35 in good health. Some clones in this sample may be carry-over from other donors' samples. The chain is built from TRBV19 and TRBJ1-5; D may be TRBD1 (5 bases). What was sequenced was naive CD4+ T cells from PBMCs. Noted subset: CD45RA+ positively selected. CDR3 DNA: TGTGCCAGTAGTATAATGGGGGATAGCAATCAGCCCCAGCATTTT. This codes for CASSIMGDSNQPQHF. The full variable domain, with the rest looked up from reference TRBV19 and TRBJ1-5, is DGGITQSPKYLFRKEGQNVTLSCEQNLNHDAMYWYRQDPGQGLRLIYYSQIVNDFQKGDIAEGYSVSREKKESFPLTVTSAQKNPTAFYLCASSIMGDSNQPQHFGDGTRLSIL.